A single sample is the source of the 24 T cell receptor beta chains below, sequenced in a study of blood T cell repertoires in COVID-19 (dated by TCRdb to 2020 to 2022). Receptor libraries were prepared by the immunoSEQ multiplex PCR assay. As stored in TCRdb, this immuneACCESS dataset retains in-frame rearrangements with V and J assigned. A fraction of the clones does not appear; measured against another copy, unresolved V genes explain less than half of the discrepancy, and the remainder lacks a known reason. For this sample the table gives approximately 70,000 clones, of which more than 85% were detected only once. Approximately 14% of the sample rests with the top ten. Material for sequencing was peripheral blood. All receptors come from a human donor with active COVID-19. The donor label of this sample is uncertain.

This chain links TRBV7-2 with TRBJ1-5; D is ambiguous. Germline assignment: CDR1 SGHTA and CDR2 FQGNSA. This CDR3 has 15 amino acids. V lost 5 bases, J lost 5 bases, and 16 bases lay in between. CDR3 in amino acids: CASSTGLAEDQPQHF. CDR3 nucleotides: TGTGCCAGCAGCACCGGTTTGGCAGAGGATCAGCCCCAGCATTTT.

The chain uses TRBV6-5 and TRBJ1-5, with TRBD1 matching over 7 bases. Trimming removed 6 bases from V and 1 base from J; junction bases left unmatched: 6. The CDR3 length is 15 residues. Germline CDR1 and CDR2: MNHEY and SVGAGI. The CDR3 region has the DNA TGTGCCAGCAGACCAAACAGGGGAAGCAATCAGCCCCAGCATTTT. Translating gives CASRPNRGSNQPQHF.

The DNA of the CDR3 is TGCGCCAGCAGTGACAGCGGACCTTACAATGAGCAGTTCTTC. This sequence encodes CASSDSGPYNEQFF. The chain links TRBV10-1 to TRBJ2-1; possibly TRBD2 for D (5 bases). Trimming stripped 3 bases from V and 4 bases from J, with 10 bases between. The CDR3 covers 14 residues. Germline CDR1 reads WNHNN; CDR2 reads SYGVQD (reference sequence).

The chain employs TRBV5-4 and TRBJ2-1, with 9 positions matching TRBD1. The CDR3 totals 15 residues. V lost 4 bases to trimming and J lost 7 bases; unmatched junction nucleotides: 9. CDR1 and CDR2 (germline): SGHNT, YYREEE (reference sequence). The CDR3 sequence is CASSLGQGSLNEQFF. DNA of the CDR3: TGTGCCAGCAGCCTTGGACAGGGGTCCCTTAATGAGCAGTTCTTC.

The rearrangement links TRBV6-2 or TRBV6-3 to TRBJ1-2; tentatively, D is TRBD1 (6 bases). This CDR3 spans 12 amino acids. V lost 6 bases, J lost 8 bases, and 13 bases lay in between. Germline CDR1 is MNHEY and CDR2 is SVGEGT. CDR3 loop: CASSDGGGGYTF. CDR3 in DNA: TGTGCCAGCAGCGACGGCGGGGGCGGCTACACCTTC.

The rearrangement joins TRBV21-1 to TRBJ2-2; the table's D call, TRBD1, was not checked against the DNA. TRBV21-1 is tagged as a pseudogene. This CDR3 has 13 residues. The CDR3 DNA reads TGTGCCAGCAGCAAAGCGTCCAGCGGGGAGCTGTTTTTT. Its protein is CASSKASSGELFF.

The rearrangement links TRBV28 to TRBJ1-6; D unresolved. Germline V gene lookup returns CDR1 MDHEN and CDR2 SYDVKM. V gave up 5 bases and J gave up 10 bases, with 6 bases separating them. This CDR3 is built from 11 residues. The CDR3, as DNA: TGTGCCAGCAGTGGCCGATCACCCCTCCACTTT. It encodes CASSGRSPLHF.

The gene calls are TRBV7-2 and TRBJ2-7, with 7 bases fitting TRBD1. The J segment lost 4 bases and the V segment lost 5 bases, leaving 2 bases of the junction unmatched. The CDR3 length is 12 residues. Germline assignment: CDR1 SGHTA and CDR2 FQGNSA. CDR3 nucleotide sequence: TGTGCCAGCAGCCCGGGACAGTACGAGCAGTACTTC. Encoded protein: CASSPGQYEQYF.

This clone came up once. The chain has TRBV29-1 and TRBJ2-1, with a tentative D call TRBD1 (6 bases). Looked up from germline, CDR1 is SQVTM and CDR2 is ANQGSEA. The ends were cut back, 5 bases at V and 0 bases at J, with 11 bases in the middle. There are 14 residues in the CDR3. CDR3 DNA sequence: TGCAGCGTTCGGACGGGACACTCCTACAATGAGCAGTTCTTC. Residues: CSVRTGHSYNEQFF.

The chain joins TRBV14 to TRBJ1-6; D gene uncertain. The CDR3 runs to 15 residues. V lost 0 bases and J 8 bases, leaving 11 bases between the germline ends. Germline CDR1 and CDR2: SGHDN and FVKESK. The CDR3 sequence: CASSQDAQVYSPLHF. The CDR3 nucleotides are TGTGCCAGCAGCCAAGATGCGCAGGTGTATTCACCCCTCCACTTT.

CDR3 region: CASQPGTGGARPQPQHF. The CDR3 DNA reads TGTGCCAGTCAACCCGGGACAGGGGGCGCCAGGCCTCAGCCCCAGCATTTT. The chain recombines TRBV19 with TRBJ1-5, with 12 positions matching TRBD1. CDR1 and CDR2 (germline): LNHDA, SQIVND (reference sequence). The CDR3 contains 17 residues. V gave up 8 bases and J gave up 6 bases; unmatched junction bases: 14.

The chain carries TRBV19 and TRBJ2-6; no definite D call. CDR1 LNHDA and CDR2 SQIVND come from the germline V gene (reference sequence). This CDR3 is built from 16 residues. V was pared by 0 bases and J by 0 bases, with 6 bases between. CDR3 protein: CASSIEARSGANVLTF. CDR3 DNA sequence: TGTGCCAGTAGTATAGAGGCCCGCTCTGGGGCCAACGTCCTGACTTTC.

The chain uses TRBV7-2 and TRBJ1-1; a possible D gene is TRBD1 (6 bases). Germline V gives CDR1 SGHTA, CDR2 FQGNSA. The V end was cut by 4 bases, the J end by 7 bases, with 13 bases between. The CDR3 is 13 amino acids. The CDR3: CASSWTAPGEAFF. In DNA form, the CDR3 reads TGTGCCAGCAGCTGGACAGCCCCAGGTGAAGCTTTCTTT. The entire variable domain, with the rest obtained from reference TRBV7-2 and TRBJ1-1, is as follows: GAGVSQSPSNKVTEKGKDVELRCDPISGHTALYWYRQSLGQGLEFLIYFQGNSAPDKSGLPSDRFSAERTGGSVSTLTIQRTQQEDSAVYLCASSWTAPGEAFFGQGTRLTVV.

CDR3 bases: TGCAGCACAGGACAGACAGGACAGCCCCAGCATTTT. This codes for CSTGQTGQPQHF. The V gene is TRBV29-1, the J gene TRBJ1-5, with D possibly being TRBD1 (6 bases). Trimming removed 8 bases from V and 7 bases from J, with 15 bases in between. Per germline, CDR1 SQVTM and CDR2 ANQGSEA. This CDR3 spans 12 amino acids.

The CDR3 DNA reads as TGCGCCAGCAGCCAAGTTGGCAGGGACAGCTATGGCTACACCTTC. Its protein is CASSQVGRDSYGYTF. The rearrangement uses TRBV4-1 and TRBJ1-2; TRBD1 matches at 7 bases. Germline V lookup: CDR1 MGHRA, CDR2 YSYEKL. The CDR3 covers 15 residues. Trimming at V came to 1 base and at J to 4 bases, leaving 6 bases not matched to a gene.

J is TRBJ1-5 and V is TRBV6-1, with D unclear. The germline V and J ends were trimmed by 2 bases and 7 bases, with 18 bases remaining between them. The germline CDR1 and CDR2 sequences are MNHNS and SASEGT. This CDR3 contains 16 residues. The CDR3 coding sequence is TGTGCCAGCAGTGAAACCCTCTCTTTAGAGGGACAGCCCCAGCATTTT. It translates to CASSETLSLEGQPQHF.

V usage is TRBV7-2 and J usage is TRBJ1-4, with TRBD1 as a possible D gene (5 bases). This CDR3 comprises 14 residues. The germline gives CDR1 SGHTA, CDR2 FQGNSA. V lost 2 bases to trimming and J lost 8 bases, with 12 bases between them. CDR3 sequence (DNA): TGTGCCAGCAGCTTACGGGGGTTGGACGAAAAACTGTTTTTT. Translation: CASSLRGLDEKLFF.

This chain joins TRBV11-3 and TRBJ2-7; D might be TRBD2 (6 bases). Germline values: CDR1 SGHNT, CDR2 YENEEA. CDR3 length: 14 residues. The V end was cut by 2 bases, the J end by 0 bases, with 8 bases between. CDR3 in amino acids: CASSLSRGSYEQYF. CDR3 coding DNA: TGTGCCAGCAGCTTATCGCGGGGCTCCTACGAGCAGTACTTC.

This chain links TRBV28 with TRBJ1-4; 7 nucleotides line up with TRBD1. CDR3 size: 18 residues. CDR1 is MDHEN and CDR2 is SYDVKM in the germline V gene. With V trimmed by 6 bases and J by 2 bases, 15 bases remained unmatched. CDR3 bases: TGTGCCAGCAGCCTTGGGACAGTGGGATTTGACACTAATGAAAAACTGTTTTTT. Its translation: CASSLGTVGFDTNEKLFF.

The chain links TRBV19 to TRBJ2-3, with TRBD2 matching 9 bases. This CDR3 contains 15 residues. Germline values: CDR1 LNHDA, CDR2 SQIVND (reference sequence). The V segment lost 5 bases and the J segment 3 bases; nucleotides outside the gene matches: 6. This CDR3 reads CASSSYSGRTDTQYF. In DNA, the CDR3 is TGTGCCAGTAGTTCATATAGCGGGAGAACAGATACGCAGTATTTT.

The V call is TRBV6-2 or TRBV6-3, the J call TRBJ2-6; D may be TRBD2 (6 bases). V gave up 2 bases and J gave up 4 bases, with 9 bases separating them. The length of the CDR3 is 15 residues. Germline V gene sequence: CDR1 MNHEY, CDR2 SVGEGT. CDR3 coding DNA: TGTGCCAGCAGTTACGGGGGGTCCGGGGCCAACGTCCTGACTTTC. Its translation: CASSYGGSGANVLTF.

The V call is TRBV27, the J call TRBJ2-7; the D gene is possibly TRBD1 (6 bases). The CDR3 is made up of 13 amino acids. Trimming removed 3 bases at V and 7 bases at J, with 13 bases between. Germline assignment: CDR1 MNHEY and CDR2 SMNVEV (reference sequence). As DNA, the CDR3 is TGTGCCAGCAGTTTGAGGGGGAACAGGGAGCAGTACTTC. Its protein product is CASSLRGNREQYF.

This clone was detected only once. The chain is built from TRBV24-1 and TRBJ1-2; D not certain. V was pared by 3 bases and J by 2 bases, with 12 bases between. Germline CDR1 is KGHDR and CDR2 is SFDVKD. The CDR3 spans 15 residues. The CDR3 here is CATSDTRSLNYGYTF. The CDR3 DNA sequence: TGTGCCACCAGTGATACCCGGTCCTTGAACTATGGCTACACCTTC.

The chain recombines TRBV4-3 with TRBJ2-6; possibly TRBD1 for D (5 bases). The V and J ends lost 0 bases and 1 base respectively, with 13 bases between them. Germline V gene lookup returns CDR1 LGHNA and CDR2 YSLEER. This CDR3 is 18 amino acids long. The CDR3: CASSQDLQGESGANVLTF. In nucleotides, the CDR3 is TGCGCCAGCAGCCAAGACCTCCAAGGGGAATCTGGGGCCAACGTCCTGACTTTC.